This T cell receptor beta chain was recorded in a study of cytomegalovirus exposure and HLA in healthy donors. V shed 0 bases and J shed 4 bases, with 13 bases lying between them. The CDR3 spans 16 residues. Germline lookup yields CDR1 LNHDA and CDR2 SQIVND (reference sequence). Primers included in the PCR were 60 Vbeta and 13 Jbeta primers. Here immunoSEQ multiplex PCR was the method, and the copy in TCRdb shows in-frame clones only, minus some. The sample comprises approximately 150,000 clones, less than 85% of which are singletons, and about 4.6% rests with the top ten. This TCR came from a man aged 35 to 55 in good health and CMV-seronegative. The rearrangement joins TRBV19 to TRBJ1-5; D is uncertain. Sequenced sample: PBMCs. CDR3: CASSIDRGQGNQPQHF. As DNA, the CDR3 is TGTGCCAGTAGTATAGACCGCGGGCAAGGGAATCAGCCCCAGCATTTT.